The rows below give T cell receptor beta chains drawn from one sample of a study of OX40 agonist ivuxolimab in advanced cancers. Profiled with immunoSEQ multiplex PCR; TCRdb holds only in-frame clones, not every one. The sample shows 30,000 to 35,000 clones, 79% of them seen only once. The sequencing used CD4+ or CD8+ T cells sorted from blood, collected in a trial of the OX40 agonist ivuxolimab. These receptors all come from an adult with an advanced solid tumor such as melanoma, head and neck, liver or kidney cancer. Both conserved end residues are part of each CDR3. A D gene is named only where the DNA matches it firmly.

v_gene	d_gene	j_gene	CDR3nt	CDR3aa
TRBV5-1	TRBD2	TRBJ2-7	TGCGCCAGCAGCTTCTTTGGGACTAGCGAAGAGAGTCAGTACTTC	CASSFFGTSEESQYF
TRBV12-5	NA	TRBJ2-1	TGTGCTAGTGGTTTGCCCCCTGAGAATGAGCAGTTCTTC	CASGLPPENEQFF
TRBV9	TRBD2	TRBJ2-5	TGTGCCAGCAGCGCCTCCTCGGGCGGGGGACAAGAGACCCAGTACTTC	CASSASSGGGQETQYF
TRBV6-1	NA	TRBJ2-7	TGTGCCGCTGGGGAGCAGTACTTC	CAAGEQYF
TRBV18	NA	TRBJ1-3	TGTGCCAGCTCACCACCGGGGCACGGTGGAAACACCATATATTTT	CASSPPGHGGNTIYF
TRBV13	NA	TRBJ1-1	TGTGCCAGCAGCCCCCGACGGAACACTGAAGCTTTCTTT	CASSPRRNTEAFF
TRBV27	TRBD2	TRBJ2-1	TGTGCCAGCAGTTCCGATGTGCGGGAGCCGTTCTTC	CASSSDVREPFF
TRBV5-5	NA	TRBJ1-1	TGTGCCAGCAGCTTGAGCCTCCAGAACACTGAAGCTTTCTTT	CASSLSLQNTEAFF
TRBV7-1	TRBD1	TRBJ2-7	TGTGCCAGCAGCTACTCCTTGGACAGGGAATTAGAGCAGTACTTC	CASSYSLDRELEQYF
TRBV18	NA	TRBJ2-1	TGTGCCAGCGGGGATCGGGGAGAATACAATGAGCAGTTCTTC	CASGDRGEYNEQFF
TRBV5-1	TRBD2	TRBJ2-1	TGCGCCAGCAGCTTGGAGCAACTAGCGAGAAGCTCCTACAATGAGCAGTTCTTC	CASSLEQLARSSYNEQFF
TRBV4-1	NA	TRBJ2-3	TGCGCCAGCAGCCACACACTAGCGAGAGGGGGAACAGATACGCAGTATTTT	CASSHTLARGGTDTQYF